These 9 T cell receptor beta chains originate from one sample sequenced in a study of control samples from healthy donors and cancer patients. Profiling relied on immunoSEQ multiplex PCR, and the TCRdb table lists in-frame clones only, not all of them. The table lists about 180,000 clones, 75% to 95% of them singletons. The sample comprised blood. All receptors come from a middle-aged woman in good health.

The rearrangement joins TRBV11-1 to TRBJ2-7; 7 positions agree with TRBD1. Germline CDR1 is SGHAT and CDR2 is FQDESV (reference sequence). The CDR3 extends over 15 amino acids. V dropped 5 bases and J dropped 0; count of bases not matched to a gene: 7. As DNA, the CDR3 is TGTGCCAGCAGCAAAAGACAGGGTTCCTCCTACGAGCAGTACTTC. Its protein product is CASSKRQGSSYEQYF.

This clone was seen just once. The chain is built from TRBV2 and TRBJ1-6; TRBD1 might be the D (6 bases). The germline CDR1 and CDR2 sequences are SNHLY and FYNNEI. The V and J ends lost 5 bases and 4 bases respectively, with 15 bases between them. This CDR3 region has 16 residues. The CDR3 nucleotides read TGTGCCAGCAGTTTCAACCCCCAGGGGTATAATTCACCCCTCCACTTT. It is translated as CASSFNPQGYNSPLHF.

The chain employs TRBV2 and TRBJ1-3; D not resolved. There are 12 residues in the CDR3. V lost 6 bases to trimming and J lost 3 bases, with 6 bases between them. Germline V lookup: CDR1 SNHLY, CDR2 FYNNEI. CDR3 region: CASRGGGNTIYF. The CDR3 nucleotides are TGTGCCAGCAGGGGAGGTGGAAACACCATATATTTT.

The J gene is TRBJ1-3, the V gene TRBV5-6, with 7 bases that match TRBD1. Germline CDR1 reads SGHDT; CDR2 reads YYEEEE. This CDR3 has 14 amino acids. V lost 4 bases, J lost 4 bases, and 5 bases stayed unmatched. CDR3 nucleotides: TGTGCCAGCAGCCGGGACAGTGCAGGAAACACCATATATTTT. Its translation is CASSRDSAGNTIYF.

This clone was found a few times. The chain combines TRBV4-2 with TRBJ2-7, with 7 bases identical to TRBD2. The germline V gene has CDR1 LGHNA and CDR2 YNFKEQ. The CDR3 contains 15 residues. The V and J ends lost 2 bases and 4 bases, in that order; junction bases with no gene match: 8. The CDR3 protein is CASSQSKSGTYEQYF. The CDR3 DNA reads as TGTGCCAGCAGCCAATCCAAAAGCGGGACGTACGAGCAGTACTTC.

The V and J genes are TRBV2 and TRBJ1-1; the D is unclear. CDR1 and CDR2 (germline): SNHLY, FYNNEI. Between the trimmed V and J ends, which lost 3 bases and 4 bases, there was a span of 12 bases. This CDR3 region has 14 residues. In nucleotides, the CDR3 is TGTGCCAGCAGTGATATCCCAGGTTTCACTGAAGCTTTCTTT. Translated, it gives CASSDIPGFTEAFF.

In the case of this clone: Distinct nucleotide sequences in the sample also encode this CDR3. This chain links TRBV28 with TRBJ2-3; D is unresolved. CDR1 and CDR2 from the germline V gene are MDHEN and SYDVKM. The CDR3 has 13 residues. Trimming stripped 4 bases from V and 3 bases from J, with 8 bases between. In nucleotides, the CDR3 is TGTGCCAGCAGTTACGCCTCGACAGATACGCAGTATTTT. The encoded protein is CASSYASTDTQYF.

The chain has TRBV11-3 and TRBJ2-7; 7 bases agree with TRBD1. The junction had 7 bases not matched to a gene; V was cut back by 6 bases and J by 2 bases. Germline V CDR1 and CDR2: SGHNT, YENEEA. This CDR3 spans 14 amino acids. The CDR3 nucleotides read TGTGCCAGCAGTTTACAGGGGATTACCTACGAGCAGTACTTC. Translated, it gives CASSLQGITYEQYF. Together with reference TRBV11-3 and TRBJ2-7, the CDR3 gives the full variable domain: EAGVVQSPRYKIIEKKQPVAFWCNPISGHNTLYWYLQNLGQGPELLIRYENEEAVDDSQLPKDRFSAERLKGVDSTLKIQPAELGDSAVYLCASSLQGITYEQYFGPGTRLTVT.

J is TRBJ2-1 and V is TRBV7-9, with 10 nucleotides matching TRBD2. The V gene end was trimmed by 5 bases and the J gene end by 6 bases; junction bases not matched to a gene: 13. This CDR3 spans 17 amino acids. Germline assignment: CDR1 SEHNR and CDR2 FQNEAQ (reference sequence). The CDR3 region has the DNA TGTGCCAGCAGCCCTCCACAAGGGGGACTAGCGTTCAATGAGCAGTTCTTC. The encoded protein is CASSPPQGGLAFNEQFF.